These 8 T cell receptor beta chains came from one sample sequenced in a study of molecular identifiers for immune sequencing clone quantification (dated by TCRdb to about 2018). Receptor amplification or capture employed PCR. Sequencing took place on an Illumina HiSeq 4000. TCRdb reworked the public reads: Q25 trimming with fastp, MiXCR clone assembly, productive beta chains retained. Entries are consolidated by CDR3 protein sequence, retaining the most common genes and DNA. The sample table contains about 12,000 distinct CDR3 sequences; only one count was recorded for around 18% of them. Approximately 1.5% of the sample is taken by the ten largest. Sequenced: naive CD8+ T cells from blood, with Jurkat cell RNA spiked in. Taken with the paper, the label for cell subset or site translates to: FACS-sorted CD8+CD4-CCR7+CD45RA+ naive T cells. Receptor source: a human donor in good health. Some libraries in this study had Jurkat cell RNA spiked in.

This clonotype showed up many times. The gene calls are TRBV7-7 and TRBJ2-3; possibly TRBD2 for D (5 bases). CDR3 size: 13 residues. V lost 11 bases, J lost 0 bases, and 12 bases lay in between. Germline V CDR1 and CDR2: SSHAT, FNYEAQ (reference sequence). CDR3: CACSDTSTDTQYF. The CDR3 DNA reads TGTGCCTGTAGCGACACGAGCACAGATACGCAGTATTTT.

By share, this clonotype counts as medium-sized. The rearrangement links TRBV9 to TRBJ1-5; tentatively, D is TRBD1 (6 bases). The CDR3 runs 14 residues. Trimming removed 0 bases from V and 7 bases from J, with 11 bases in between. In germline, CDR1 is SGDLS, CDR2 YYNGEE. The CDR3 here is CASSVAGGGQPQHF. In DNA form, the CDR3 reads TGTGCCAGCAGCGTAGCGGGGGGCGGCCAGCCCCAGCATTTT.

This clonotype qualifies as medium-sized (0.01 to 0.1%). The rearrangement uses TRBV4-1 and TRBJ2-3; TRBD1 is a possible D gene (6 bases). The CDR3 has 17 amino acids. Germline V gene sequence: CDR1 MGHRA, CDR2 YSYEKL. The V gene lost 0 bases and the J gene lost 3 bases, with 16 bases spanning the gap. Here the CDR3 reads CASSQEVPGALTDTQYF. The CDR3 DNA follows: TGCGCCAGCAGCCAAGAGGTTCCAGGGGCTCTAACAGATACGCAGTATTTT.

This clonotype occurred many times. V gene TRBV2 combines with J gene TRBJ1-5; TRBD1 agrees at 8 bases. CDR1 and CDR2 from the germline V gene are SNHLY and FYNNEI. Unmatched junction bases numbered 11, after V lost 7 bases and J lost 6 bases. The CDR3 has 15 residues. The CDR3 here is CASTEQGGARQPQHF. In DNA, the CDR3 is TGTGCCAGCACCGAACAGGGGGGGGCCCGTCAGCCCCAGCATTTT.

This clonotype is categorized as medium-sized. The J gene is TRBJ2-7, the V gene TRBV28; the D gene is possibly TRBD1 (5 bases). Germline V gives CDR1 MDHEN, CDR2 SYDVKM. With 1 base removed from V and 0 bases from J, the gap between germline ends came to 10 bases. CDR3 length: 15 amino acids. CDR3 amino acids: CASSLSPDSSYEQYF. CDR3 in DNA: TGTGCCAGCAGTTTATCACCCGACAGCTCCTACGAGCAGTACTTC.

This clonotype came up a few times. V is TRBV27 and J is TRBJ2-1; D ambiguous. The CDR3 loop spans 14 amino acids. CDR1 and CDR2 (germline): MNHEY, SMNVEV (reference sequence). The V and J ends lost 6 bases and 6 bases respectively, with 15 bases between them. The CDR3 region has the DNA TGTGCCAGCAGCCTTCTAGGTAGTCTCAATGAGCAGTTCTTC. It is translated as CASSLLGSLNEQFF.

This clonotype was observed many times. This rearrangement joins TRBV19 to TRBJ1-1, with a tentative D call TRBD1 (5 bases). This CDR3 has 13 amino acids. From germline, CDR1 is LNHDA and CDR2 SQIVND (reference sequence). Deletions cut 8 bases from V and 1 base from J, with 11 bases between. The CDR3 DNA sequence: TGTGCCAGTTCACTGGGGGGGAACACTGAAGCTTTCTTT. It specifies CASSLGGNTEAFF. Based on the CDR3 plus reference TRBV19 and TRBJ1-1, the full variable domain is DGGITQSPKYLFRKEGQNVTLSCEQNLNHDAMYWYRQDPGQGLRLIYYSQIVNDFQKGDIAEGYSVSREKKESFPLTVTSAQKNPTAFYLCASSLGGNTEAFFGQGTRLTVV.

This clonotype is categorized as medium-sized. The genes are TRBV7-9 and TRBJ2-1, with 8 bases aligning to TRBD2. The CDR3 has 15 amino acids. The J segment lost 9 bases and the V segment lost 5 bases, leaving 12 bases of the junction unmatched. CDR1 SEHNR and CDR2 FQNEAQ come from the germline V gene (reference sequence). The CDR3 reads CASSLSPGLGFEQFF. Here the CDR3 DNA reads TGTGCCAGCAGCCTTTCGCCGGGACTAGGATTTGAGCAGTTCTTC.